The clone carrying this T cell receptor (beta chain) is medium-sized in the sample. The same CDR3 also results from other DNA sequences found in this sample. MiXCR re-clonotyped the PCR reads for TCRdb. The sample consists of 20,000 to 25,000 clones, 36% of them appearing once. The data stem from a study of metastatic and nonmetastatic thyroid tumors. Study-level information: Peripheral blood and tumor or nodule samples from malignant and benign thyroid patients were compared.

V lost 5 bases and J lost 7, with 16 bases in between. The CDR3 loop spans 13 amino acids. CDR1 SGHKS and CDR2 YYEKEE come from the germline V gene (reference sequence). Patients were all untreated before their thyroid surgery. This TCR came from a male donor with papillary thyroid cancer or a benign thyroid nodule (not recorded which). Some clones in this sample may be carry-over from other donors' samples. V usage is TRBV5-5 and J usage is TRBJ2-7; D is ambiguous. Specimen: blood. CDR3 sequence reads: CASSHPSTDEQYF. The CDR3 DNA sequence: TGTGCCAGCAGTCACCCTAGTACGGATGAGCAGTACTTC.